Given below is one T cell receptor (beta chain) in context. Using immunoSEQ multiplex PCR, the repertoire was profiled, and TCRdb retains in-frame clones only, with some absent. Of about 90,000 clones in the sample, 75% to 90% were seen once. This specimen comes from a study of blood T cell repertoires in COVID-19. About the research overall: Researchers got acute and convalescent COVID-19 samples from the United States, Italy and Spain.

CDR1 is LGHDT and CDR2 is YNNKEL in the germline V gene (reference sequence). CDR3 size: 15 residues. J lost 0 bases, V lost 4 bases, and 3 bases had no gene match. Sample: peripheral blood. V gene TRBV3-1 (or the pseudogene TRBV3-2) combines with J gene TRBJ1-1; 9 bases align to TRBD1. This receptor was identified in a woman between 65 and 79 years old with acute or convalescent COVID-19. The CDR3 DNA follows: TGTGCCAGCAGCCGGGGGGACAGGGTGAACACTGAAGCTTTCTTT. Translation gives CASSRGDRVNTEAFF.